This T cell receptor beta chain was recovered during a study of regulatory T cells in long-lasting Graves disease. Time point meaning: newly diagnosed GD, antithyroid drugs for less than 3 months. PBMCs provided the RNA from which the TCR library was made. The germline V and J ends were trimmed by 0 bases and 4 bases, with 14 bases remaining between them. CDR3 length equals 16 residues. Germline CDR1 LGHDT, CDR2 YNNKEL (reference sequence). The authors built TCR beta libraries using iRepertoire HTBI primers and Arm-PCR of CDR3 regions. TCRdb ran MiXCR on the multiplex PCR reads and lists one entry per CDR3 protein. The sample lists roughly 500,000 distinct CDR3 sequences; more than 10% were seen once. This clonotype was recorded at least ten times. The antigen is unknown. Study-wide findings and caveats: Among samples with persistent disease, TRBV28, TRBJ1-2 and TRBJ2-5 were favored. The study found lower TCR diversity in persistent Graves' patients than in newly diagnosed ones.

This same sample was also part of a study on T cells in Graves' hyperthyroidism and ophthalmopathy. According to that study: Primed by the HTBI set, a first-round RT-PCR was run on the TCR CDR3. From stable hyperthyroidism, ophthalmopathy was set apart by a 13 V-J model.

This clonotype was obtained from a woman aged 25 to 45 with Graves disease. The rearrangement links TRBV3-1 to TRBJ2-3, with D tentatively TRBD1 or TRBD2 (5 bases each). The sequencing used peripheral blood mononuclear cells (PBMCs), collected at new diagnosis, from a patient treated with antithyroid drugs. CDR3 nucleotides: TGTGCCAGCAGCCAAGATTGGGGGAGTATGTCAGATACGCAGTATTTT. Translated, it gives CASSQDWGSMSDTQYF.